This T cell receptor (beta chain) was captured in a study of cytomegalovirus exposure and HLA in healthy donors. On the study more broadly: Later analysis reported that the approximately 120 validation repertoires shared the platform of the roughly 710 first-cohort repertoires.

Study-wide findings and caveats: TCR sequences were mostly rare, though some public TCRs occurred in many donors.

Donors were drawn from the approximately 120-subject validation cohort, separate from the roughly 670-subject first cohort. Only in-frame clones appear in the TCRdb table, and some are missing; sequencing was by immunoSEQ multiplex PCR. Of over 85,000 clones listed, just under 95% are singletons. Remarks on this clone: What it recognizes is unknown.

The CDR3 totals 13 residues. V shed 4 bases, J shed 3 bases, and the junction held 3 bases outside the gene matches. Germline V lookup: CDR1 SQVTM, CDR2 ANQGSEA. The J gene is TRBJ2-1, the V gene TRBV29-1; TRBD1 matches 7 bases. The specimen was PBMCs. The clonotype comes from a woman aged 18-29 years in good health and CMV-seronegative. CDR3 in DNA: TGCAGCGTTGGAGGGGGCAACTACAATGAGCAGTTCTTC. Translation gives CSVGGGNYNEQFF.